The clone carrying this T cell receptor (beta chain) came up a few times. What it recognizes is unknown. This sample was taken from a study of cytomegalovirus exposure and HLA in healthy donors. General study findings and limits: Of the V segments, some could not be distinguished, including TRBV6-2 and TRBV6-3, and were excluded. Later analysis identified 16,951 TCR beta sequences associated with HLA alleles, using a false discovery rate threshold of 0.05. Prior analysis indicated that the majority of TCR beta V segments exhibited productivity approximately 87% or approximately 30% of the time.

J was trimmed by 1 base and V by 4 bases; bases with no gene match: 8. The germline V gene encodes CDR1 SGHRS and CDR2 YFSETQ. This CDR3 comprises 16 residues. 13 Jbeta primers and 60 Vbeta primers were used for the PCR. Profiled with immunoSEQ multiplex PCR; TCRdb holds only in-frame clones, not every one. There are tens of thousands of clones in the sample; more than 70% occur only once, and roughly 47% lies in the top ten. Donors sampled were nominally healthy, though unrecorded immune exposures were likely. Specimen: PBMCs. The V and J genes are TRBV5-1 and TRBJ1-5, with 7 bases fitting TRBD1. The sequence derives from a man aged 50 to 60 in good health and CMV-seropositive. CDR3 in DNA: TGCGCCAGCAGCCGCGACAGGGTCGGGAGCAATCAGCCCCAGCATTTT. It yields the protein CASSRDRVGSNQPQHF.